These 16 T cell receptor beta chains were sequenced from one sample in a study of cytomegalovirus exposure and HLA in healthy donors. The PCR employed 60 Vbeta primers together with 13 Jbeta primers. The repertoire was sequenced with immunoSEQ multiplex PCR; TCRdb's copy has only in-frame clones and lacks some. The sample lists fewer than 95,000 clones, 80% occurring once. Material for sequencing was PBMCs. Every receptor here comes from a man younger than 30 in good health and CMV-seronegative.

V and J are TRBV11-2 and TRBJ2-7; 8 nucleotides agree with TRBD2. This CDR3 is 16 amino acids long. J was trimmed by 3 bases and V by 5 bases; bases with no gene match: 12. Looked up from germline, CDR1 is SGHAT and CDR2 is FQNNGV. The CDR3 DNA is TGTGCCAGCAGCGCACAACCGGGACTAGGGCTCTACGAGCAGTACTTC. It translates to CASSAQPGLGLYEQYF.

V gene TRBV19 combines with J gene TRBJ2-7; weak D call: TRBD2 (6 bases). The CDR3 consists of 13 residues. Germline CDR1 and CDR2: LNHDA and SQIVND (reference sequence). V was shortened by 7 bases and J by 1 base, with 11 bases between the two germline ends. The DNA for the CDR3 is TGTGCCAGTACGCCCGGGGGATCCTACGAGCAGTACTTC. Its protein is CASTPGGSYEQYF. Supplemented by reference TRBV19 and TRBJ2-7, the full variable domain reads DGGITQSPKYLFRKEGQNVTLSCEQNLNHDAMYWYRQDPGQGLRLIYYSQIVNDFQKGDIAEGYSVSREKKESFPLTVTSAQKNPTAFYLCASTPGGSYEQYFGPGTRLTVT.

This sequence joins TRBV9 and TRBJ2-3; 14 bases map to TRBD2. The CDR3 is 15 residues long. Germline CDR1 reads SGDLS; CDR2 reads YYNGEE. V lost 3 bases, J lost 8 bases, and 5 bases stayed unmatched. CDR3 bases: TGTGCCAGCAGCGCCCCGGGACTAGCGGGGGTTACGCAGTATTTT. Its protein is CASSAPGLAGVTQYF. Full variable domain (missing parts from reference TRBV9 and TRBJ2-3): DSGVTQTPKHLITATGQRVTLRCSPRSGDLSVYWYQQSLDQGLQFLIQYYNGEERAKGNILERFSAQQFPDLHSELNLSSLELGDSALYFCASSAPGLAGVTQYFGPGTRLTVL.

The CDR3 reads CASGGGDSGANVLTF. The CDR3 nucleotides are TGTGCCAGCGGGGGAGGGGACTCTGGGGCCAACGTCCTGACTTTC. V is TRBV6-5 and J is TRBJ2-6; the match to TRBD2 covers 7 bases. Germline values: CDR1 MNHEY, CDR2 SVGAGI. This CDR3 contains 15 residues. Losses at the gene ends were 8 bases for V and 0 bases for J; bases not matched to a gene: 4.

Only a few counts were recorded for this clone. This chain links TRBV6-5 with TRBJ1-1; TRBD1 might be the D (6 bases). Germline CDR1 reads MNHEY; CDR2 reads SVGAGI. CDR3 size: 14 residues. Trimming took off 7 bases at V and 5 bases at J, with 17 bases between the two ends. CDR3 DNA sequence: TGTGCCAGCACAGTAGGACAGCGAGGGACTGAAGCTTTCTTT. Residues: CASTVGQRGTEAFF.

This clone was counted a single time. The chain joins TRBV7-2 to TRBJ1-5; TRBD1 aligns across 7 bases. This CDR3 has 13 residues. Germline V gives CDR1 SGHTA, CDR2 FQGNSA. The trim removed 3 bases at V and 5 bases at J, leaving 1 base unmatched. In nucleotides, the CDR3 is TGTGCCAGCAGCTTCACAGGGGATCAGCCCCAGCATTTT. Protein: CASSFTGDQPQHF.

The chain employs TRBV9 and TRBJ2-7; TRBD1 aligns across 11 bases. The CDR3 consists of 16 residues. The germline CDR1 and CDR2 sequences are SGDLS and YYNGEE. Trimming cost V 3 bases and J 6 bases; bases outside gene matches: 11. The CDR3 DNA follows: TGTGCCAGCAGCGAGGATTCCGGGACAGGGGGTTTCGAGCAGTACTTC. Protein product: CASSEDSGTGGFEQYF.

This sequence joins TRBV7-2 and TRBJ2-3; TRBD1 matches at 11 bases. V gave up 1 base and J gave up 4 bases; unmatched junction bases: 10. Germline loops: CDR1 SGHTA, CDR2 FQGNSA. The CDR3 runs 18 residues. CDR3 sequence: CASSLVGGWGQGADTQYF. The CDR3 bases are TGTGCCAGCAGCTTAGTTGGGGGGTGGGGACAGGGGGCAGATACGCAGTATTTT.

CDR3 DNA: TGTGCCACCAGCAGGCAACGAGCGAACACTGAAGCTTTCTTT. This translates into CATSRQRANTEAFF. V usage is TRBV15 and J usage is TRBJ1-1; the D is unclear. The germline V and J ends were trimmed by 3 bases and 1 base, with 9 bases remaining between them. The CDR3 runs 14 residues. Germline V lookup: CDR1 LNHNV, CDR2 YYDKDF (reference sequence). Based on the CDR3 plus reference TRBV15 and TRBJ1-1, the full variable domain is DAMVIQNPRYQVTQFGKPVTLSCSQTLNHNVMYWYQQKSSQAPKLLFHYYDKDFNNEADTPDNFQSRRPNTSFCFLDIRSPGLGDTAMYLCATSRQRANTEAFFGQGTRLTVV.

The V call is TRBV4-2, the J call TRBJ2-3, with 7 bases fitting TRBD2. Germline CDR1 and CDR2: LGHNA and YNFKEQ. This CDR3 is built from 15 residues. Trimming removed 1 base from V and 4 bases from J; junction bases left unmatched: 5. CDR3 coding DNA: TGTGCCAGCAGCCAAGCGGCGGGAGTGCCAGATACGCAGTATTTT. This sequence encodes CASSQAAGVPDTQYF.

This clone was seen only once. This chain joins TRBV5-1 and TRBJ2-5, with TRBD1 matching 8 bases. Germline loops: CDR1 SGHRS, CDR2 YFSETQ. The CDR3 runs 16 residues. With 2 bases clipped from V and 1 base from J, the junction kept 7 bases outside the gene matches. For the CDR3, the DNA is TGCGCCAGCAGCTTTAGGACAGGGTCAGCCCAAGAGACCCAGTACTTC. It specifies CASSFRTGSAQETQYF.

This clone was observed a single time. The chain has TRBV30 and TRBJ1-2; D gene unclear. The CDR3 covers 12 residues. The V and J ends lost 5 bases and 10 bases respectively, with 17 bases between them. In germline, CDR1 is GTSNPN, CDR2 SVGIG (reference sequence). Here the CDR3 reads CAWENVFGVYTF. CDR3 nucleotides: TGTGCCTGGGAGAACGTGTTCGGTGTCTACACCTTC.

The chain carries TRBV5-6 and TRBJ1-1; a weak D match, TRBD1 (5 bases). Per germline, CDR1 SGHDT and CDR2 YYEEEE. The V and J ends lost 2 bases and 2 bases respectively, with 10 bases between them. This CDR3 has 14 residues. In nucleotides, the CDR3 is TGTGCCAGCAGCTTCGGACATATAAACACTGAAGCTTTCTTT. Its protein product is CASSFGHINTEAFF.

V and J are TRBV29-1 and TRBJ2-3; 7 positions match TRBD2. CDR3 size: 15 residues. V lost 6 bases and J lost 4; bases outside the gene matches: 13. Germline CDR1 reads SQVTM; CDR2 reads ANQGSEA. Here the CDR3 DNA reads TGCAGCGTGGTGGAGGGGCGGGGAGGGGCAGATACGCAGTATTTT. This sequence encodes CSVVEGRGGADTQYF.

V and J are TRBV6-5 and TRBJ2-7; no firm D call. CDR1 MNHEY and CDR2 SVGAGI come from the germline V gene. CDR3 size: 16 residues. Trimming stripped 0 bases from V and 2 bases from J, with 14 bases between. DNA of the CDR3: TGTGCCAGCAGTTACTCGGAGCACCCAATTCCCTACGAGCAGTACTTC. Translation gives CASSYSEHPIPYEQYF.

V and J are TRBV2 and TRBJ2-7; TRBD1 aligns across 7 bases. The V and J ends lost 10 bases and 3 bases, in that order; junction bases with no gene match: 9. Germline V CDR1 and CDR2: SNHLY, FYNNEI. This CDR3 is 13 amino acids long. CDR3 in DNA: TGTGCCACCCGGACAGGAGTCCTCTACGAGCAGTACTTC. This encodes CATRTGVLYEQYF.